These 32 T cell receptor beta chains came from one sample sequenced in a study of blood T cell repertoires in COVID-19. Repertoires were generated with immunoSEQ multiplex PCR, while TCRdb's copy carries only in-frame clones and drops some. Here the sample spans 250,000 to 300,000 clones, about 86% being singletons. Source material: peripheral blood. Receptors were obtained from a woman aged 60-75 years with active or convalescent COVID-19.

CDR3 region: CASSVGGLAGEETQYF. The CDR3 region has the DNA TGTGCCAGTAGTGTTGGGGGACTAGCGGGGGAAGAGACCCAGTACTTC. V usage is TRBV19 and J usage is TRBJ2-5; 14 bases line up with TRBD2. With V trimmed by 5 bases and J by 3 bases, 5 bases remained unmatched. This CDR3 region has 16 residues. Germline V gene lookup returns CDR1 LNHDA and CDR2 SQIVND (reference sequence). Full variable domain (remainder filled in from reference TRBV19 and TRBJ2-5): DGGITQSPKYLFRKEGQNVTLSCEQNLNHDAMYWYRQDPGQGLRLIYYSQIVNDFQKGDIAEGYSVSREKKESFPLTVTSAQKNPTAFYLCASSVGGLAGEETQYFGPGTRLLVL.

This chain connects TRBV6-5 to TRBJ2-2; TRBD1 is a possible D gene (6 bases). Trimming shortened V by 6 bases and J by 7 bases, and 15 bases separated the two germline ends. The CDR3 covers 14 residues. CDR1 is MNHEY, CDR2 SVGAGI, per germline. This CDR3 reads CASRLRGAHGELFF. CDR3 bases: TGTGCCAGCAGACTCAGGGGAGCGCACGGGGAGCTGTTTTTT.

This sequence joins TRBV4-3 and TRBJ2-7; 8 nucleotides agree with TRBD2. The CDR3 is 16 amino acids. The germline CDR1 and CDR2 sequences are LGHNA and YSLEER. Germline trimming cut 4 bases from V and 0 bases from J; bases unmatched to any gene: 8. The chain's CDR3 is CASSPDSGASSYEQYF. The DNA for the CDR3 is TGCGCCAGCAGCCCTGATAGCGGGGCGAGCTCCTACGAGCAGTACTTC.

The V call is TRBV11-3, the J call TRBJ2-5; TRBD2 agrees at 11 bases. The V gene's germline CDR1 is SGHNT and CDR2 YENEEA. The CDR3 consists of 15 residues. J lost 3 bases, V lost 2 bases, and 2 bases had no gene match. CDR3 protein: CASSLLGLAEETQYF. CDR3 in DNA: TGTGCCAGCAGCTTACTGGGACTAGCGGAAGAGACCCAGTACTTC.

This clone has only a few counts. The chain recombines TRBV2 with TRBJ2-2, with a tentative D call TRBD2 (5 bases). The CDR3 consists of 13 residues. Trimming left V 6 bases short and J 3 bases short, with 8 bases between. CDR1 is SNHLY, CDR2 FYNNEI, per germline. The CDR3 loop is CASREDYTGELFF. The DNA of the CDR3 is TGTGCCAGCAGGGAGGACTACACCGGGGAGCTGTTTTTT.

This chain connects TRBV4-1 to TRBJ2-3; D not certain. Germline CDR1 is MGHRA and CDR2 is YSYEKL. V was trimmed by 1 base and J by 3 bases, leaving 17 bases between them. The CDR3 runs to 17 residues. In DNA, the CDR3 is TGCGCCAGCAGCCAAGGGCGACGGGTCTGGAGAACAGATACGCAGTATTTT. Its translation is CASSQGRRVWRTDTQYF.

The rearrangement joins TRBV12-3 or TRBV12-4 to TRBJ1-1; unclear D gene. The CDR3 loop spans 13 amino acids. The V and J ends lost 1 base and 7 bases respectively, with 10 bases between them. The CDR3 spells CASSLGSGGEAFF. The CDR3, as DNA: TGTGCCAGCAGTTTAGGCAGCGGTGGTGAAGCTTTCTTT.

The genes are TRBV7-2 and TRBJ1-3; perhaps TRBD1 as D (6 bases). Between the trimmed V and J ends, which lost 0 bases and 0 bases, there was a span of 12 bases. Germline CDR1 is SGHTA and CDR2 is FQGNSA. This CDR3 region has 17 residues. DNA for the CDR3: TGTGCCAGCAGCTTAGCGTCTGGACAGAGCTCTGGAAACACCATATATTTT. Translated, it gives CASSLASGQSSGNTIYF.

The rearrangement links TRBV27 to TRBJ2-6; 7 positions agree with TRBD1. V shed 3 bases and J 0 bases; nucleotides not matched to a gene: 5. Germline values: CDR1 MNHEY, CDR2 SMNVEV (reference sequence). The CDR3 sequence is 17 residues long. This CDR3 reads CASSFGTVPSGANVLTF. Here the CDR3 DNA reads TGTGCCAGCAGTTTTGGGACAGTTCCCTCTGGGGCCAACGTCCTGACTTTC.

The chain combines TRBV10-1 with TRBJ2-1, with D perhaps TRBD2 (7 bases). The germline gives CDR1 WNHNN, CDR2 SYGVQD (reference sequence). The length of the CDR3 is 17 residues. Trimming left V 8 bases short and J 0 bases short, with 20 bases between. The DNA for the CDR3 is TGCGCCAGCGTGAGGGATAGGGGGGGGAGCTCCTACAATGAGCAGTTCTTC. Its translation is CASVRDRGGSSYNEQFF.

V and J are TRBV29-1 and TRBJ1-1, with 8 bases aligning to TRBD1. CDR1 SQVTM and CDR2 ANQGSEA come from the germline V gene. V gave up 4 bases and J gave up 1 base; unmatched junction bases: 20. The CDR3 covers 19 residues. The CDR3 region is CSVGFRLGTGNKPNTEAFF. The CDR3 DNA reads TGCAGCGTTGGGTTCCGCTTAGGGACAGGTAATAAACCGAACACTGAAGCTTTCTTT.

V gene TRBV13 combines with J gene TRBJ2-7, with D perhaps TRBD1 (6 bases). The CDR3 contains 16 residues. Germline V gives CDR1 PRHDT, CDR2 FYEKMQ (reference sequence). Trimming stripped 5 bases from V and 2 bases from J, with 19 bases between. CDR3 nucleotide sequence: TGTGCCAGCAGCCCCCGTTCATGGGGGCTTGCCTACGAGCAGTACTTC. It yields the protein CASSPRSWGLAYEQYF.

The J gene is TRBJ2-3, the V gene TRBV19; 14 nucleotides line up with TRBD2. From germline, CDR1 is LNHDA and CDR2 SQIVND (reference sequence). The CDR3 spans 16 residues. V was clipped by 5 bases and J by 1 base; unmatched bases: 2. CDR3: CASSLGLAGGTDTQYF. CDR3 DNA sequence: TGTGCCAGTAGTCTGGGACTAGCGGGGGGCACAGATACGCAGTATTTT.

This sequence joins TRBV11-2 and TRBJ2-7; possibly TRBD2 for D (6 bases). V lost 5 bases and J 2 bases, leaving 16 bases between the germline ends. The germline V gene encodes CDR1 SGHAT and CDR2 FQNNGV. This CDR3 has 15 amino acids. CDR3 residues: CASSQPIGRTYEQYF. In nucleotides, the CDR3 is TGTGCCAGCAGCCAACCGATAGGGAGGACCTACGAGCAGTACTTC.

V is TRBV6-5 and J is TRBJ2-1, with D possibly matching TRBD2 (6 bases). This CDR3 is built from 13 residues. Trimming removed 7 bases from V and 6 bases from J, with 13 bases in between. Germline loops: CDR1 MNHEY, CDR2 SVGAGI. Here the CDR3 DNA reads TGTGCCAGCACCGACCACGGGGGCAATGAGCAGTTCTTC. Protein: CASTDHGGNEQFF.

This clone was picked up one time. V is TRBV7-8 and J is TRBJ2-5, with D maybe TRBD2 (5 bases). CDR1 and CDR2 from the germline V gene are SGHVS and FQNEAQ. V was clipped by 5 bases and J by 1 base, with 32 bases between them. The CDR3 sequence is 21 residues long. The CDR3 sequence: CASSPSSFVWGSSRVQETQYF. In DNA, the CDR3 is TGTGCCAGCAGCCCATCCTCCTTCGTGTGGGGAAGCTCGCGGGTCCAAGAGACCCAGTACTTC.

This clone was seen a few times. This rearrangement joins TRBV5-1 to TRBJ2-5, with 7 bases aligning to TRBD1. Germline CDR1 and CDR2: SGHRS and YFSETQ. The CDR3 extends over 14 amino acids. J was trimmed by 3 bases and V by 6 bases; bases with no gene match: 8. The CDR3 DNA follows: TGCGCCAGCAAGAGGGGGCAGGCCGAAGAGACCCAGTACTTC. Amino acids: CASKRGQAEETQYF.

The chain links TRBV7-2 to TRBJ2-5, with D maybe TRBD1 (5 bases). Trimming took 4 bases from V and 2 from J, leaving 14 bases between them. CDR1 is SGHTA and CDR2 is FQGNSA in the germline V gene. CDR3 length equals 15 residues. This CDR3 reads CASSYRQSEQETQYF. CDR3 nucleotide sequence: TGTGCCAGCAGCTATCGACAGAGCGAACAAGAGACCCAGTACTTC.

This clone was detected only a few times. This chain links TRBV19 with TRBJ1-6; tentative D call: TRBD1 (5 bases). This CDR3 has 14 amino acids. Germline CDR1 is LNHDA and CDR2 is SQIVND (reference sequence). Trimming left V 5 bases short and J 3 bases short, with 8 bases between. CDR3: CASSPQGYNSPLHF. The CDR3 DNA reads TGTGCCAGTAGTCCCCAGGGCTATAATTCACCCCTCCACTTT.

V gene TRBV5-1 combines with J gene TRBJ2-1, with a weak D call TRBD2 (6 bases). The V and J ends lost 0 bases and 6 bases respectively, with 13 bases between them. The CDR3 contains 15 residues. CDR1 and CDR2 (germline): SGHRS, YFSETQ. The CDR3 region has the DNA TGCGCCAGCAGCTTGGAATCAGGGACTTTCAATGAGCAGTTCTTC. It codes for CASSLESGTFNEQFF. Drawing the rest from reference TRBV5-1 and TRBJ2-1, the complete variable domain is KAGVTQTPRYLIKTRGQQVTLSCSPISGHRSVSWYQQTPGQGLQFLFEYFSETQRNKGNFPGRFSGRQFSNSRSEMNVSTLELGDSALYLCASSLESGTFNEQFFGPGTRLTVL.

The chain is built from TRBV11-2 and TRBJ1-1, with TRBD1 as a possible D gene (5 bases). V lost 5 bases, J lost 1 base, and 14 bases lay in between. This CDR3 has 15 amino acids. Germline lookup yields CDR1 SGHAT and CDR2 FQNNGV. CDR3 bases: TGTGCCAGCAGCCGTTCTGGGGCCTCGAACACTGAAGCTTTCTTT. Its translation: CASSRSGASNTEAFF.

The rearrangement joins TRBV12-5 to TRBJ2-1, with 13 bases aligning to TRBD2. Losses at the gene ends were 0 bases for V and 0 bases for J; bases not matched to a gene: 8. The CDR3 covers 20 residues. The germline gives CDR1 LGHNT, CDR2 FRNRAP. This CDR3 reads CASGLVLGTSGESSYNEQFF. The CDR3 region has the DNA TGTGCTAGTGGTTTGGTATTGGGGACTAGCGGGGAAAGCTCCTACAATGAGCAGTTCTTC.

This clone was seen once. The chain links TRBV28 to TRBJ2-1; maybe TRBD2 (5 bases). The germline gives CDR1 MDHEN, CDR2 SYDVKM. The CDR3 sequence is 14 residues long. V was clipped by 6 bases and J by 5 bases, with 14 bases between them. The CDR3 loop is CASSPIDYDNEQFF. CDR3 sequence (DNA): TGTGCCAGCAGCCCTATCGACTACGACAATGAGCAGTTCTTC.

The rearrangement joins TRBV6-5 to TRBJ2-2; a possible D gene is TRBD2 (5 bases). From germline, CDR1 is MNHEY and CDR2 SVGAGI. V was clipped by 7 bases and J by 7 bases, with 19 bases between them. The CDR3 spans 15 residues. In DNA form, the CDR3 reads TGTGCCAGCATGTGGGCCCTGGGGAGTGGCGGGGAGCTGTTTTTT. It specifies CASMWALGSGGELFF.

The chain employs TRBV4-3 and TRBJ2-3; D remains ambiguous. The CDR3 is made up of 15 amino acids. Germline values: CDR1 LGHNA, CDR2 YSLEER. V was clipped by 1 base and J by 4 bases, with 12 bases between them. CDR3 sequence (DNA): TGCGCCAGCAGCCAAGTCACACCCAGATCAGATACGCAGTATTTT. It yields the protein CASSQVTPRSDTQYF.

This clone occurred once. The chain links TRBV5-5 to TRBJ1-2; no reliable D call. The CDR3 is 12 residues long. V shed 3 bases and J shed 8 bases, with 11 bases lying between them. Germline loops: CDR1 SGHKS, CDR2 YYEKEE (reference sequence). CDR3 sequence (DNA): TGTGCCAGCAGCTCCGCGGCCCTCGGCTACACCTTC. It codes for CASSSAALGYTF.

Points on this clone: A junction boundary mismatches the germline segment, possibly from a read error. This chain joins TRBV5-4 and TRBJ2-5; 10 bases are shared with TRBD1. The CDR3 covers 16 residues. The germline V gene encodes CDR1 SGHNT and CDR2 YYREEE (reference sequence). CDR3 DNA: TGTGCCAGCAGTTTGGCCGCGGGACAGGGGCTAGAGACCCAGTACTTC. Its translation is CASSLAAGQGLETQYF.

This clone showed up just a few times. The chain has TRBV6-4 and TRBJ1-6; 7 bases match TRBD1. This CDR3 is 16 amino acids long. V was pared by 3 bases and J by 10 bases, with 12 bases of the junction left unmatched. The germline CDR1 and CDR2 sequences are MRHNA and SNTAGT. CDR3 loop: CASSEGTAYPGSPLHF. The CDR3 region has the DNA TGTGCCAGCAGTGAAGGGACAGCTTATCCTGGATCACCCCTCCACTTT.

This sequence joins TRBV6-5 and TRBJ1-4; the D gene is possibly TRBD1 (5 bases). The germline V gene has CDR1 MNHEY and CDR2 SVGAGI. V was pared by 6 bases and J by 4 bases, with 9 bases between. The CDR3 totals 13 residues. The CDR3 reads CASRFQGNEKLFF. In nucleotides, the CDR3 is TGTGCCAGCAGGTTTCAGGGTAATGAAAAACTGTTTTTT.

The rearrangement links TRBV5-6 to TRBJ2-1; a possible D gene is TRBD2 (5 bases). This CDR3 comprises 12 residues. In germline, CDR1 is SGHDT, CDR2 YYEEEE. Trimming stripped 2 bases from V and 11 bases from J, with 11 bases between. The CDR3 DNA reads TGTGCCAGCAGCTTTGGCGGGTCCCAGCAGTTCTTC. Amino acids: CASSFGGSQQFF.

The V gene is TRBV7-8, the J gene TRBJ1-6, with 10 bases that match TRBD1. Germline CDR1 and CDR2: SGHVS and FQNEAQ. V gave up 5 bases and J gave up 1 base; unmatched junction bases: 5. This CDR3 has 17 residues. CDR3 DNA: TGTGCCAGCAGCGGCCGGGACAGGGGATCCTATAATTCACCCCTCCACTTT. It specifies CASSGRDRGSYNSPLHF.

The CDR3 DNA is TGTGCCAGCAGACTATTTTCGGCGGGAATTAATTCACCCCTCCACTTT. Protein sequence: CASRLFSAGINSPLHF. This chain uses TRBV27 with TRBJ1-6; D unresolved. The CDR3 has 16 amino acids. Germline assignment: CDR1 MNHEY and CDR2 SMNVEV (reference sequence). The ends were cut back, 6 bases at V and 6 bases at J, with 18 bases in the middle.